The sequence of this T cell receptor beta chain was determined in a study of blood T cell repertoires in COVID-19 (dated by TCRdb to 2020 to 2022). Context from the whole study: The collaborator samples originated in the United States, Italy and Spain and spanned the acute and convalescent phases of COVID-19. The material from the prospective study consisted of cDNA or gDNA derived from T cells, B-cell-depleted T cells, or PBMCs. The dataset comprised deeply sampled blood TCRbeta repertoires from subjects exposed to, actively infected with, or recovered from COVID-19. The repertoires were released in a freely available public database meant as a resource for research on the immune response to SARS-CoV-2. The samples were drawn from two sources: the first 160 participants of the ongoing ImmuneRACE study, and 950 to 1,500 subjects contributed by 6 global collaborators. The sample metadata nearly always contained a de-identified subject ID, COVID-19 status, age in years and sex. Where available, HLA class I and class II types were obtained from metadata supplied by the sample provider rather than from assay-based typing.

Participants in the prospective study were enrolled through a virtual design, were aged roughly 18 to 100 years, and lived in about two dozen United States geographic areas. In the prospective study, participants were assigned to cohorts based on the clinical history participants reported in a screening survey and a study questionnaire. Recovered participants in ImmuneRACE Cohort 3 were defined by two consecutive negative NP/OP PCR tests, clearance by a healthcare professional, or resolution of symptoms. In the prospective study, whole blood, serum and a nasopharyngeal or oropharyngeal swab were collected from each participant by mobile phlebotomists. Participants in the prospective study had the option to provide additional blood draws and questionnaires over an approximately two-month period. Prospective study blood samples were shipped either frozen or at room temperature before DNA extraction.

The CDR3, from cysteine to phenylalanine, totals 13 residues. CDR3 DNA only is kept here, 39 bases in frame from base 1. The junction shows trimming of 5 bases on V and 1 base on J, plus 8 bases between the germline ends. Broad study findings and their caveats: How much clinical and demographic metadata was included differed by source and by participant, and the metadata was provided uncurated.

TCRbeta CDR3 regions were amplified from genomic DNA using the immunoSEQ Assay, a bias-controlled multiplex PCR. Processing in the source paper ran as follows. The number of nucleated cells in each sample was estimated from the amplification of reference gene primers within the assay. To quantify the absolute abundance of each unique TCRbeta CDR3 rearrangement, sequence reads were collapsed and filtered. Productive Simpson clonality was computed per sample as the square root of Simpson's diversity index over productive rearrangements. The source is immuneACCESS, and TCRdb retained only in-frame sequences with V and J called. Part of the clones is not carried over; for the studies checked, unresolved V genes explain less than half of this, and the remainder is unexplained. Clone size and the V and J calls come from that table; the DNA yielded D and trimming. Across this sample there are about 200,000 clones, with 85% seen only once. The leading ten clones occupy 15% to 20% of the sample.

Comments on this clone: Which antigen it targets is not known. No clone much larger than this one lies a single base away; base qualities are absent.

The clonotype originates from a man aged 40-50 years who had recovered from COVID-19. Sequencing was done on a sample of PBMCs or T cells enriched from blood (not recorded which). This chain is built from TRBV12-3 or TRBV12-4 and TRBJ1-1; no confident D gene assignment can be made. The CDR3 protein sequence reads: CASSPPSNTEAFF. The DNA sequence is given as TGTGCCAGCAGTCCCCCATCGAACACTGAAGCTTTCTTT.